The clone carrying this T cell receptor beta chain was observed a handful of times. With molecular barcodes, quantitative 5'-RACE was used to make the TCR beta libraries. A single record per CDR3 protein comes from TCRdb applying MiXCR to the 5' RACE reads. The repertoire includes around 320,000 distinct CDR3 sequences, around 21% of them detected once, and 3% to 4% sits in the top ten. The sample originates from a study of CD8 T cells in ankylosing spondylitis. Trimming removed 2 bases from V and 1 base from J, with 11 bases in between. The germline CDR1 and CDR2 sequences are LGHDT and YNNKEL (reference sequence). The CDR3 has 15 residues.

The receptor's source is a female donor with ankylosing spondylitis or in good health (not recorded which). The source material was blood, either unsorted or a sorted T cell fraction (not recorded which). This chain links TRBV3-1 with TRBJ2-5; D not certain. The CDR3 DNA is TGTGCCAGCAGCCAAATGGCTACCATCCAAGAGACCCAGTACTTC. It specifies CASSQMATIQETQYF.